This T cell receptor beta chain was retrieved from a study of T cells in Graves' hyperthyroidism and ophthalmopathy. From RNA transcripts, TCR beta CDR3 regions were amplified. The TCR CDR3 first-round RT-PCR relied on the HTBI primer set. TCRdb passed the multiplex PCR reads through MiXCR, listing each CDR3 protein once. The sample contains 350,000 to 500,000 distinct CDR3 sequences, roughly 15% of which appear only once. The CDR3 spans 14 residues. Per the germline V gene, CDR1 is SGDLS and CDR2 is YYNGEE. Trimming took 5 bases from V and 0 from J, leaving 8 bases between them. The sequencing input was blood. The TCR originated in a woman between 18 and 29 years old with Graves' hyperthyroidism. The chain recombines TRBV9 with TRBJ2-2, with D unresolved. DNA for the CDR3: TGTGCCAGCAGGTTGCGGCCGAACACCGGGGAGCTGTTTTTT. This codes for CASRLRPNTGELFF.